Sequencing of this TCR beta chain was carried out in a study of OX40 agonist ivuxolimab in advanced cancers. Whole-study context: A male proportion of 70% to 90% was recorded, with mean age 60 years and range about 23 to 90.

This clone was found once. This CDR3 contains 16 residues. Profiled with immunoSEQ multiplex PCR; TCRdb holds only in-frame clones, not every one. The table includes tens of thousands of clones, approximately 86% detected once. Sample: CD4+ or CD8+ T cells sorted from blood, taken in a trial of the OX40 agonist ivuxolimab. This chain uses TRBV12-2 with TRBJ2-7; TRBD1, the table's D call, lacks a check against the DNA. TRBV12-2 is a documented pseudogene. This clonotype originated in an adult with an advanced solid tumor such as melanoma, head and neck, liver or kidney cancer. In DNA form, the CDR3 reads TGTGCAAGTCGCAAACCCCGGGACAGCCAGTCCTACGAGCAGTACTTC. This translates into CASRKPRDSQSYEQYF.